Listed below are T cell receptor beta chains from one sample, sequenced in a study of identical twins. TCRdb reanalysed the 5' RACE reads using MiXCR and keeps one entry per CDR3 protein. The sample holds some 690,000 distinct CDR3 sequences, about 20% seen once. The same specimen was also included in a second study, on T cells expressing NK-cell markers.

Sequenced: PBMCs. The receptors come from a woman aged 18-29 years in good health. CDR3s leave out the opening cysteine and the closing phenylalanine or tryptophan. The D gene is left open where the match is weak.

CDR3 protein	V gene	J gene	D gene
ASSLARGDGY	TRBV12-3/TRBV12-4	TRBJ2-4	NA
SVEDWGNEKLF	TRBV29-1	TRBJ1-4	NA
ASSPDDHNEQF	TRBV19	TRBJ2-1	NA
ASSFRGRGSYEQY	TRBV7-2	TRBJ2-7	NA
ASGLVTRGGYT	TRBV12-5	TRBJ1-2	NA
ASSLVKVWPGGYT	TRBV7-9	TRBJ1-2	NA
ASRGDMADKSSYGYT	TRBV6-1	TRBJ1-2	NA
SANLAGVGSYNEQF	TRBV20-1	TRBJ2-1	TRBD2
ASSLIAGENQETQY	TRBV6-1	TRBJ2-5	TRBD2
SARQDTYYGYT	TRBV20-1	TRBJ1-2	NA
ASSLEGKSYNSPLH	TRBV5-1	TRBJ1-6	NA
SARDTGGRTEAF	TRBV20-1	TRBJ1-1	TRBD1
ASSLILTGGALNEQF	TRBV5-6	TRBJ2-1	TRBD2
ASTGSGKNIQY	TRBV5-6	TRBJ2-4	NA
ASSEGASIHTQY	TRBV10-2	TRBJ2-5	NA